This section outlines one T cell receptor (beta chain) sequence together with its context. The sample is drawn from a study of T cell changes during pregnancy in multiple sclerosis. V trimming: 3 bases; J trimming: 0 bases; junction bases outside the gene matches: 6. CDR1 is SNHLY, CDR2 FYNNEI, per germline. CDR3 length: 18 residues. Data came from immunoSEQ multiplex PCR; TCRdb stores just in-frame clones and leaves some out. The sample includes approximately 90,000 clones, roughly 92% of them seen just once. The clonotype was recovered from a female donor with multiple sclerosis, enrolled in a pregnancy study. This sequence joins TRBV2 and TRBJ2-2; 11 bases match TRBD1. The material was peripheral blood, obtained after pregnancy. The CDR3 loop is CASSEFGTGGSNTGELFF. Here the CDR3 DNA reads TGTGCCAGCAGTGAGTTTGGGACAGGGGGTTCGAACACCGGGGAGCTGTTTTTT.